What follows is one T cell receptor (beta chain) and its context. Its antigen is still unknown. The sample comes from a study of shared clonotypes between healthy human individuals. As for the study in general: The donor pool was made up of a couple of women and three men aged 18 to 49. The study, taken as a whole, reports: Shared clonotypes: approximately 5.3% naive CD4, approximately 3.4% naive CD8, about 2.2% memory CD4, under 0.45% memory CD8.

Germline V lookup: CDR1 SGHNT, CDR2 YYREEE (reference sequence). The CDR3 length is 15 residues. V was clipped by 4 bases and J by 0 bases; unmatched bases: 1. Only in-frame clones appear in the TCRdb table, and some are missing; sequencing was by immunoSEQ multiplex PCR. The table lists over 2 million clones, about 90% of them singletons. The rearrangement joins TRBV5-4 to TRBJ1-4; 9 bases map to TRBD1. The clonotype originates from a man aged 18 to 29 in good health. Some clones in this sample may be carry-over from other donors' samples. Sequencing used naive CD4+ T cells from PBMCs. The subset was: CD45RA+ positively selected. CDR3 sequence reads: CASSRQGATNEKLFF. The CDR3 DNA reads as TGTGCCAGCAGCCGACAGGGGGCAACTAATGAAAAACTGTTTTTT.